These 8 T cell receptor beta chains were all obtained from the same sample, sequenced in a study of blood T cell repertoires in COVID-19. Profiled with immunoSEQ multiplex PCR; TCRdb holds only in-frame clones, not every one. This sample has approximately 330,000 clones; around 85% occur once, and the top ten carry about 4.2%. The source material was PBMCs or T cells enriched from blood (not recorded which). These receptor sequences come from a woman in her forties with acute COVID-19.

The chain links TRBV4-2 to TRBJ2-7; TRBD1 might be the D (6 bases). The germline gives CDR1 LGHNA, CDR2 YNFKEQ. Trimming took off 4 bases at V and 2 bases at J, with 12 bases between the two ends. The CDR3 is 14 residues long. The CDR3 region is CASSLETGAYEQYF. The CDR3 DNA follows: TGTGCCAGCAGCCTCGAGACAGGAGCCTACGAGCAGTACTTC.

Only one count was recorded for this clone. The CDR3 here is CASSLKGAVSGYTF. The CDR3 DNA is TGTGCCAGCAGCCTCAAGGGGGCGGTCTCTGGCTACACCTTC. The V and J genes are TRBV7-2 and TRBJ1-2, with TRBD1 identical over 7 bases. J was trimmed by 7 bases and V by 5 bases; bases with no gene match: 10. The CDR3 length is 14 residues. From germline, CDR1 is SGHTA and CDR2 FQGNSA.

The rearrangement joins TRBV28 to TRBJ2-2; TRBD1 matches 7 bases. Losses at the gene ends were 5 bases for V and 4 bases for J; bases not matched to a gene: 13. Germline CDR1 and CDR2: MDHEN and SYDVKM. There are 17 residues in the CDR3. CDR3 sequence: CASSKQRGPHPTGELFF. The CDR3 DNA is TGTGCCAGCAGTAAGCAAAGGGGGCCTCACCCCACCGGGGAGCTGTTTTTT.

This clone was detected once. The chain carries TRBV5-1 and TRBJ1-6; 7 nucleotides agree with TRBD1. This CDR3 contains 15 residues. Trimming removed 3 bases from V and 8 bases from J; junction bases left unmatched: 8. Germline V CDR1 and CDR2: SGHRS, YFSETQ. The CDR3 DNA sequence: TGCGCCAGCAGCTCGCTAGGACAGGAAGATTCACCCCTCCACTTT. Amino acid sequence: CASSSLGQEDSPLHF. Complete variable domain (other parts from reference TRBV5-1 and TRBJ1-6): KAGVTQTPRYLIKTRGQQVTLSCSPISGHRSVSWYQQTPGQGLQFLFEYFSETQRNKGNFPGRFSGRQFSNSRSEMNVSTLELGDSALYLCASSSLGQEDSPLHFGNGTRLTVT.

This clone was observed a single time. CDR3 sequence reads: CATSGDTTNSGNTIYF. CDR3 nucleotides: TGTGCCACCAGTGGTGACACAACCAACTCTGGAAACACCATATATTTT. The genes are TRBV24-1 and TRBJ1-3; D is ambiguous. Germline V gene sequence: CDR1 KGHDR, CDR2 SFDVKD. The CDR3 is made up of 16 amino acids. The ends were cut back, 5 bases at V and 0 bases at J, with 13 bases in the middle.

The V call is TRBV20-1, the J call TRBJ2-5, with D possibly matching TRBD2 (6 bases). V dropped 3 bases and J dropped 5 bases, with 19 bases sitting between them. The CDR3 has 15 amino acids. CDR1 and CDR2 from the germline V gene are DFQATT and SNEGSKA (reference sequence). The CDR3 sequence: CSASDAGTPGETQYF. The CDR3 coding sequence is TGCAGTGCTAGTGACGCGGGGACCCCCGGGGAGACCCAGTACTTC.

In its sample, this clone was seen once. The CDR3 DNA reads TGTGCCAGCAGTTTTCGCTCTAGCGGAAGCGTGGGCACAGATACGCAGTATTTT. This codes for CASSFRSSGSVGTDTQYF. The chain employs TRBV6-2 or TRBV6-3 and TRBJ2-3; 7 bases align to TRBD2. Germline V gives CDR1 MNHEY, CDR2 SVGEGT. This CDR3 spans 18 amino acids. J gave up 1 base and V 4 bases, and 14 bases lay outside the gene matches.

This clone has a single count. V usage is TRBV5-4 and J usage is TRBJ2-7; tentatively, D is TRBD2 (6 bases). Trimming left V 0 bases short and J 5 bases short, with 9 bases between. CDR3 length equals 13 residues. The V gene's germline CDR1 is SGHNT and CDR2 YYREEE (reference sequence). CDR3 DNA sequence: TGTGCCAGCAGCTTGGCTGGGGGGAACGAGCAGTACTTC. Translating it yields CASSLAGGNEQYF.